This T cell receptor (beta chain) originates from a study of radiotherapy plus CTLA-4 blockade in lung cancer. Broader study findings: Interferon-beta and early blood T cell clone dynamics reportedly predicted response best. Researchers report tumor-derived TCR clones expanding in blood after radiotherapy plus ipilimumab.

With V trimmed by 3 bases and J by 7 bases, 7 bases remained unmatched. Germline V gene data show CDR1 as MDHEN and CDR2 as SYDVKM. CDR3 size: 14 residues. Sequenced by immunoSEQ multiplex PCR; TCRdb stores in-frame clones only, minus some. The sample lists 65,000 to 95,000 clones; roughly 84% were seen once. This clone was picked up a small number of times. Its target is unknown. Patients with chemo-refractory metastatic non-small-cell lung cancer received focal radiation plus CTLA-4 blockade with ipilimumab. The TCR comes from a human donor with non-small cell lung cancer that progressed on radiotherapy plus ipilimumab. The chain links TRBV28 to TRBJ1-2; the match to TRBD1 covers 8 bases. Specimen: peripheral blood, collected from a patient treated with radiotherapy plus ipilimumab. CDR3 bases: TGTGCCAGCAGTTTCAGGGGGCTTGAGGGTGGCTACACCTTC. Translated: CASSFRGLEGGYTF.